What follows are 25 T cell receptor beta chains derived from one specimen sequenced in a study of T cell responses to AZD1222 COVID-19 vaccine. Profiled with immunoSEQ multiplex PCR; TCRdb holds only in-frame clones, not every one. Found here are tens of thousands of clones, 75% to 90% of them singletons; the top ten hold 12%. Source: peripheral blood, taken 28 days after the second AZD1222 dose. The receptor set was obtained from an adult who received the AZD1222 COVID-19 vaccine.

The rearrangement uses TRBV30 and TRBJ1-1; no reliable D call. This CDR3 has 12 amino acids. The ends were cut back, 3 bases at V and 11 bases at J, with 16 bases in the middle. Germline V lookup: CDR1 GTSNPN, CDR2 SVGIG (reference sequence). Here the CDR3 reads CAWRTIYHEAFF. DNA of the CDR3: TGTGCCTGGAGGACTATTTACCACGAGGCTTTCTTT.

This clone was seen more than once but under ten times. V usage is TRBV20-1 and J usage is TRBJ2-7; D unresolved. The CDR3 consists of 11 residues. Per the germline V gene, CDR1 is DFQATT and CDR2 is SNEGSKA (reference sequence). Trimming removed 6 bases from V and 6 bases from J, with 12 bases in between. CDR3 in amino acids: CSARTFGEQYV. CDR3 sequence (DNA): TGCAGTGCCCGGACCTTCGGCGAGCAGTACGTC.

In its sample, this clone was seen a few times. The J gene is TRBJ1-2, the V gene TRBV7-2; TRBD1 might be the D (5 bases). Trimming took off 5 bases at V and 4 bases at J, with 14 bases between the two ends. Per the germline V gene, CDR1 is SGHTA and CDR2 is FQGNSA. This CDR3 is 14 amino acids long. As DNA, the CDR3 is TGTGCCAGCAGCCTCGGGACGGGGATCTATGGCTACACCTTC. Its protein product is CASSLGTGIYGYTF.

The chain couples TRBV7-9 to TRBJ1-2, with D perhaps TRBD1 (5 bases). This CDR3 region has 15 residues. Germline V gives CDR1 SEHNR, CDR2 FQNEAQ (reference sequence). The V end lost 0 bases, the J end lost 6 bases, and 14 bases lay between the germline ends. CDR3 sequence reads: CASSLAEPGHHGYTF. In nucleotides, the CDR3 is TGTGCCAGCAGCTTAGCGGAGCCGGGGCATCATGGCTACACCTTC.

V is TRBV11-3 and J is TRBJ2-1; 8 positions agree with TRBD2. Germline V gene sequence: CDR1 SGHNT, CDR2 YENEEA. V lost 1 base and J lost 0; bases outside the gene matches: 8. There are 18 residues in the CDR3. The CDR3 DNA is TGTGCCAGCAGCTTAGCATCGGGAGGGATGAGCTCCTACAATGAGCAGTTCTTC. Residues: CASSLASGGMSSYNEQFF.

This clone has only a few counts. The chain joins TRBV28 to TRBJ1-1; a possible D gene is TRBD1 (6 bases). V was pared by 2 bases and J by 1 base, with 11 bases between. The CDR3 has 15 residues. The germline gives CDR1 MDHEN, CDR2 SYDVKM. CDR3 protein: CASSLGGPGNTEAFF. The CDR3 DNA sequence: TGTGCCAGCAGTTTAGGGGGGCCCGGGAACACTGAAGCTTTCTTT.

The chain has TRBV7-9 and TRBJ1-2; D gene ambiguous. The germline gives CDR1 SEHNR, CDR2 FQNEAQ (reference sequence). With 5 bases removed from V and 6 bases from J, the gap between germline ends came to 13 bases. CDR3 length: 13 amino acids. The DNA of the CDR3 is TGTGCCAGCAGCCACTCAAAAACTGATGGCTACACCTTC. This codes for CASSHSKTDGYTF.

The CDR3 protein is CASSEERHLAKNIQYF. Here the CDR3 DNA reads TGTGCCAGCAGTGAGGAGCGGCATCTAGCCAAAAACATTCAGTACTTC. This chain uses TRBV6-4 with TRBJ2-4, with D tentatively TRBD2 (5 bases). The CDR3 contains 16 residues. V lost 3 bases and J lost 0, with 12 bases in between. Germline CDR1 is MRHNA and CDR2 is SNTAGT.

This chain links TRBV5-4 with TRBJ1-2; unclear D gene. Trimming took 2 bases from V and 5 from J, leaving 10 bases between them. This CDR3 contains 13 residues. CDR1 and CDR2 (germline): SGHNT, YYREEE (reference sequence). The CDR3 DNA is TGTGCCAGCAGCTTCGTGTCCGGGTATGGCTACACCTTC. Translating gives CASSFVSGYGYTF.

In its sample, this clone was seen once. The CDR3 DNA is TGTGCCAGCAGCTTGAGTTCTAGCGGGAGAGGAGAGACCCAGTACTTC. Amino acid sequence: CASSLSSSGRGETQYF. The chain joins TRBV5-4 to TRBJ2-5, with 10 bases matching TRBD2. The CDR3 runs to 16 residues. The V segment lost 1 base and the J segment 4 bases; nucleotides outside the gene matches: 7. CDR1 and CDR2 (germline): SGHNT, YYREEE (reference sequence).

CDR3 protein: CASKVGQGNNEQFF. The CDR3 DNA follows: TGTGCCAGTAAGGTGGGACAGGGTAACAATGAGCAGTTCTTC. This sequence joins TRBV19 and TRBJ2-1, with 9 bases identical to TRBD1. J lost 5 bases, V lost 7 bases, and 6 bases had no gene match. Germline V gives CDR1 LNHDA, CDR2 SQIVND (reference sequence). The CDR3 extends over 14 amino acids.

This clone occurred a few times. This chain connects TRBV14 to TRBJ2-5, with TRBD2 matching 7 bases. Unmatched junction bases numbered 1, after V lost 1 base and J lost 5 bases. Germline V gives CDR1 SGHDN, CDR2 FVKESK. The CDR3 loop spans 13 amino acids. The CDR3 sequence: CASSQGEGETQYF. CDR3 bases: TGTGCCAGCAGCCAAGGGGAGGGGGAGACCCAGTACTTC.

The V call is TRBV5-6, the J call TRBJ1-2; D remains unclear. Germline V CDR1 and CDR2: SGHDT, YYEEEE. V was clipped by 0 bases and J by 6 bases, with 9 bases between them. There are 13 residues in the CDR3. As DNA, the CDR3 is TGTGCCAGCAGCTTGGGGGATTCCAATGGCTACACCTTC. Protein product: CASSLGDSNGYTF.

This chain links TRBV5-1 with TRBJ1-2, with 7 bases identical to TRBD1. Germline V gene data show CDR1 as SGHRS and CDR2 as YFSETQ. The CDR3 contains 15 residues. After removal of 4 bases from V and 5 bases from J, the junction contained 11 bases not matched to a gene. CDR3 sequence: CASSEGTVNRYGYTF. The DNA for the CDR3 is TGCGCCAGCAGCGAGGGGACAGTTAACCGATATGGCTACACCTTC.

The V and J genes are TRBV3-1 (or the pseudogene TRBV3-2) and TRBJ2-7, with D unresolved. Germline loops: CDR1 LGHDT, CDR2 YNNKEL (reference sequence). With 4 bases removed from V and 5 bases from J, the gap between germline ends came to 9 bases. The CDR3 has 12 amino acids. This chain's CDR3 is CASSLLWNEQYF. CDR3 in DNA: TGTGCCAGCAGCCTCCTTTGGAACGAGCAGTACTTC.

This clone was seen just once. V gene TRBV20-1 combines with J gene TRBJ2-3, with D uncertain. V lost 3 bases, J lost 5 bases, and 6 bases lay in between. Germline V gives CDR1 DFQATT, CDR2 SNEGSKA (reference sequence). CDR3 length: 11 amino acids. CDR3 residues: CSASWLDTQYF. DNA for the CDR3: TGCAGTGCTAGTTGGCTAGATACGCAGTATTTT.

The J gene is TRBJ1-3, the V gene TRBV5-1; D is perhaps TRBD1 (6 bases). CDR3 length: 15 amino acids. Per the germline V gene, CDR1 is SGHRS and CDR2 is YFSETQ. Trimming took 4 bases from V and 6 from J, leaving 17 bases between them. This chain's CDR3 is CASSPLGSGVNTIYF. As DNA, the CDR3 is TGCGCCAGCAGCCCACTTGGGTCAGGGGTAAACACCATATATTTT.

The chain combines TRBV9 with TRBJ1-1; the match to TRBD1 covers 12 bases. V lost 4 bases to trimming and J lost 7 bases; unmatched junction nucleotides: 11. This CDR3 is built from 16 residues. Germline CDR1 is SGDLS and CDR2 is YYNGEE. The CDR3 sequence is CASSLDPGQGAIEAFF. DNA for the CDR3: TGTGCCAGCAGCCTCGACCCGGGACAGGGGGCTATTGAAGCTTTCTTT.

The rearrangement uses TRBV28 and TRBJ1-4, with a possible D match to TRBD1 (5 bases). The CDR3 length is 15 residues. Looked up from germline, CDR1 is MDHEN and CDR2 is SYDVKM. V was pared by 6 bases and J by 7 bases, with 18 bases between. This chain's CDR3 is CASSSLGLGGEKLFF. The CDR3 nucleotides are TGTGCCAGCAGCTCCCTGGGACTGGGTGGTGAAAAACTGTTTTTT.

The rearrangement links TRBV7-6 to TRBJ2-2; TRBD2 aligns across 11 bases. The CDR3 runs to 17 residues. The germline V gene encodes CDR1 SGHVS and CDR2 FNYEAQ. The V segment lost 5 bases and the J segment 5 bases; nucleotides outside the gene matches: 10. The CDR3 sequence: CASSPLTLAGATGELFF. CDR3 in DNA: TGTGCCAGCAGCCCACTAACACTAGCGGGAGCTACCGGGGAGCTGTTTTTT.

The chain has TRBV19 and TRBJ1-3; the D gene is possibly TRBD1 (6 bases). In germline, CDR1 is LNHDA, CDR2 SQIVND (reference sequence). This CDR3 is built from 15 residues. V shed 3 bases and J shed 0 bases, with 9 bases lying between them. The DNA for the CDR3 is TGTGCCAGTAGTATTGAGGACAGCTCTGGAAACACCATATATTTT. It translates to CASSIEDSSGNTIYF.

V is TRBV4-2 and J is TRBJ2-6, with 13 bases lining up with TRBD2. The germline CDR1 and CDR2 sequences are LGHNA and YNFKEQ. Germline trimming cut 2 bases from V and 2 bases from J; bases unmatched to any gene: 9. This CDR3 region has 20 residues. The CDR3 reads CASSQPSGLAGEAGANVLTF. The CDR3 nucleotides are TGTGCCAGCAGCCAACCTTCAGGACTAGCGGGAGAAGCTGGGGCCAACGTCCTGACTTTC.

The V gene is TRBV3-1 (or the pseudogene TRBV3-2), the J gene TRBJ1-6; TRBD1 might be the D (5 bases). The CDR3 runs to 16 residues. Trimming stripped 0 bases from V and 7 bases from J, with 13 bases between. Germline CDR1 is LGHDT and CDR2 is YNNKEL (reference sequence). The chain's CDR3 is CASSQDPTRDNSPLHF. CDR3 DNA sequence: TGTGCCAGCAGCCAAGATCCGACCCGGGACAATTCACCCCTCCACTTT.

V is TRBV5-1 and J is TRBJ2-1, with TRBD2 matching 7 bases. The CDR3 length is 15 residues. Trimming took 0 bases from V and 5 from J; bases not matched to a gene: 5. Germline CDR1 is SGHRS and CDR2 is YFSETQ. The DNA for the CDR3 is TGCGCCAGCAGCTTGGCGGCGGGAGCGGACAATGAGCAGTTCTTC. This codes for CASSLAAGADNEQFF.

This chain joins TRBV9 and TRBJ1-2, with D maybe TRBD1 (5 bases). Germline V gives CDR1 SGDLS, CDR2 YYNGEE. V lost 4 bases, J lost 6 bases, and 13 bases lay in between. This CDR3 comprises 13 residues. The CDR3 DNA sequence: TGTGCCAGCAGCTCCGGGACGGCAAATGGCTACACCTTC. It is translated as CASSSGTANGYTF.